This T cell receptor beta chain derives from a study of a mutant IDH1 vaccine in newly diagnosed glioma. Study-level background: Of treated patients, approximately 60% were men and 37.5% women, averaging about 37 years. The study, taken as a whole, reports: Among patients, roughly 93% showed immune responses induced by the vaccine. Changes in the top peripheral T cell clonotypes seemingly had no bearing on pseudoprogression.

The assay was immunoSEQ multiplex PCR, and TCRdb's table has in-frame clones only and misses some. The sample comprises around 89,000 clones, about 80% of which are singletons, and approximately 8% rests with the top ten. J was trimmed by 4 bases and V by 4 bases; bases with no gene match: 9. Germline CDR1 and CDR2: MNHNY and SVGAGI (reference sequence). The CDR3 consists of 15 residues. Noted time point: baseline, week 1 (first vaccination visit). The treatment: pre-vaccination baseline after standard-of-care therapy. With respect to this clone: Antigen: not known.

The sample here was PBMCs, taken from a glioma patient treated with radiotherapy, temozolomide or both. The clonotype was recovered from a woman between 45 and 60 years old with glioma. The chain joins TRBV6-6 to TRBJ1-2, with 7 bases matching TRBD1. CDR3 sequence reads: CASSFVTGFSYGYTF. CDR3 bases: TGTGCCAGCAGTTTCGTGACAGGGTTCAGCTATGGCTACACCTTC.